Described below is a single TCR beta chain sequence and its context. Using immunoSEQ multiplex PCR, the repertoire was profiled, and TCRdb retains in-frame clones only, with some absent. The sample carries millions of clones, around 90% recorded once. The data belong to a study of shared clonotypes between healthy human individuals. This TCR came from a man between 18 and 29 years old in good health. The sample was naive CD4+ T cells sorted from blood. The subset is: CD45RA+ positively selected.

The CDR3 spells CASSLTGGPAAKNIQYF. Here the CDR3 DNA reads TGTGCCAGCAGCTTGACAGGGGGCCCGGCAGCCAAAAACATTCAGTACTTC. V gene TRBV11-2 combines with J gene TRBJ2-4, with 10 bases identical to TRBD1. The CDR3 is 17 residues long. With 3 bases clipped from V and 0 bases from J, the junction kept 5 bases outside the gene matches. The germline V gene encodes CDR1 SGHAT and CDR2 FQNNGV.